A selection of T cell receptor beta chains follows, all from one sample in a study of CD8+CD57+ T cells in acquired aplastic anemia. Each CDR3 protein is one row after TCRdb ran MiXCR on the reads. The table shows a few hundred thousand distinct CDR3 sequences, with around 60% occurring only once. The sample was sorted CD4+, CD8+, or CD8+CD57+ T cells (not recorded which) from PBMCs. Source of these receptors: a human donor with severe aplastic anemia or a healthy control (not recorded which). The CDR3 runs from the conserved cysteine through the conserved F or W. Each record gives: clone size, J gene, V gene, D gene, CDR3 protein, CDR3 DNA. A D gene is named only where the DNA matches it firmly. Rows give clone size only sometimes, using once, few, many, or a class for an expanded clone.

many | TRBJ2-3 | TRBV6-5 | - | CASKPSGGGRDTQYF | TGTGCCAGCAAACCCTCGGGCGGGGGCAGGGATACGCAGTATTTT
many | TRBJ2-1 | TRBV5-5 | TRBD2 | CASSSHLSGGVGEQFF | TGTGCCAGCAGCTCACACTTGAGCGGGGGGGTTGGAGAGCAGTTCTTC
- | TRBJ2-3 | TRBV9 | - | CASSVALFRDTQYF | TGTGCCAGCAGCGTAGCCCTCTTCAGAGATACGCAGTATTTT
- | TRBJ1-2 | TRBV20-1 | TRBD1 | CSAWDRVSNYGYTF | TGCAGTGCGTGGGACAGGGTGTCAAACTATGGCTACACCTTC
- | TRBJ2-5 | TRBV15 | - | CATSRDKGGSETQYF | TGTGCCACCAGCAGAGATAAGGGGGGCTCAGAGACCCAGTACTTC
- | TRBJ1-6 | TRBV20-1 | - | CSARETYNSPLHF | TGCAGTGCTAGGGAGACCTATAATTCACCCCTCCACTTT
once | TRBJ2-1 | TRBV13 | - | CASSLGLGAYNEQFF | TGTGCCAGCAGCTTAGGGCTAGGGGCCTACAATGAGCAGTTCTTC
many | TRBJ1-1 | TRBV18 | TRBD1 | CATTGQANTEAFF | TGTGCCACCACGGGACAGGCGAACACTGAAGCTTTCTTT
many | TRBJ1-4 | TRBV5-1 | - | CASSLKPSLGDEKLFF | TGCGCCAGCAGCTTGAAGCCCAGTCTCGGCGATGAAAAACTGTTTTTT
many | TRBJ2-2 | TRBV12-3/TRBV12-4 | TRBD1 | CASSLWGTGGWAGELFF | TGTGCCAGCAGTTTATGGGGGACAGGGGGCTGGGCCGGGGAGCTGTTTTTT
many | TRBJ2-3 | TRBV3-1 | - | CASSQSLLPTQYF | TGTGCCAGCAGCCAATCGCTGCTCCCCACGCAGTATTTT
many | TRBJ2-1 | TRBV15 | - | CATSRDTYEQFF | TGTGCCACCAGCAGAGATACATATGAGCAGTTCTTC
many | TRBJ1-1 | TRBV3-1 | - | CASSQPFTGVNTEAFF | TGTGCCAGCAGCCAACCGTTCACAGGAGTCAACACTGAAGCTTTCTTT
once | TRBJ1-2 | TRBV3-1 | - | CASSQGGASGYTF | TGTGCCAGCAGCCAAGGAGGAGCGAGCGGCTACACCTTC
few | TRBJ2-7 | TRBV12-3/TRBV12-4 | TRBD2 | CASSETSGRTYEQYF | TGTGCCAGCAGCGAAACTAGCGGCCGTACCTACGAGCAGTACTTC
many | TRBJ2-7 | TRBV12-3/TRBV12-4 | TRBD1 | CASSLRGLSYEQYF | TGTGCCAGCAGCTTAAGGGGGCTGAGCTACGAGCAGTACTTC
- | TRBJ2-7 | TRBV5-4 | TRBD2 | CASSFGLAGGNEQYF | TGTGCCAGCAGCTTCGGACTAGCGGGAGGAAACGAGCAGTACTTC
many | TRBJ2-3 | TRBV5-6 | TRBD2 | CASSFTKRGPSTDTQYF | TGTGCCAGCAGCTTTACGAAGCGGGGGCCCTCCACAGATACGCAGTATTTT
once | TRBJ2-7 | TRBV6-6 | - | CASSYDPVRPEKGDEQYF | TGTGCCAGCAGTTACGACCCCGTAAGACCGGAGAAAGGGGACGAGCAGTACTTC
- | TRBJ2-1 | TRBV19 | TRBD1 | CATEGTGWNEQFF | TGTGCCACCGAGGGGACAGGGTGGAATGAGCAGTTCTTC
- | TRBJ2-3 | TRBV14 | - | CASTPPGRGDTQYF | TGTGCCAGCACTCCACCGGGCCGAGGCGATACGCAGTATTTT
- | TRBJ2-5 | TRBV2 | - | CASSRTPLNF | TGTGCCAGCAGTCGGACTCCCCTGAACTTC
- | TRBJ2-2 | TRBV7-3 | TRBD1 | CASSLTGQTGELFF | TGTGCCAGCAGCTTAACGGGACAGACCGGGGAGCTGTTTTTT
- | TRBJ1-3 | TRBV19 | - | CASSPLPGTGNTIYF | TGTGCCAGTAGCCCCCTGCCGGGGACTGGAAACACCATATATTTT
- | TRBJ1-5 | TRBV15 | - | CATSARAINQPQHF | TGTGCCACCAGCGCCAGGGCCATCAATCAGCCCCAGCATTTT
- | TRBJ1-3 | TRBV9 | TRBD1 | CASSYGTGASSSGNTIYF | TGTGCCAGCAGCTACGGGACAGGGGCTTCGAGCTCTGGAAACACCATATATTTT
many | TRBJ1-2 | TRBV5-1 | - | CASSSSGVLGYTF | TGCGCCAGCAGCTCTTCAGGGGTCCTTGGCTACACCTTC
few | TRBJ2-5 | TRBV25-1 | - | CASSEPGATQYF | TGTGCCAGCAGTGAGCCCGGGGCGACCCAGTACTTC
many | TRBJ2-1 | TRBV24-1 | - | CATSDPSGGREQFF | TGTGCCACCAGTGACCCATCTGGGGGACGGGAGCAGTTCTTC
- | TRBJ1-5 | TRBV15 | - | CATSGGHGNQPQHF | TGTGCCACCAGCGGTGGGCATGGCAATCAGCCCCAGCATTTT
once | TRBJ1-1 | TRBV19 | - | CASSPKGYTEAFF | TGTGCCAGTAGTCCCAAGGGTTACACTGAAGCTTTCTTT
many | TRBJ1-2 | TRBV7-8 | - | CASSEWVQSTDYGYTF | TGTGCCAGCAGCGAATGGGTTCAGTCGACCGACTATGGCTACACCTTC
- | TRBJ2-5 | TRBV11-1 | - | CASSLAVYQETQYF | TGTGCCAGCAGCTTAGCGGTGTACCAAGAGACCCAGTACTTC
- | TRBJ2-5 | TRBV7-2 | - | CASSSGGGPETQYF | TGTGCCAGCAGCTCAGGGGGAGGGCCTGAGACCCAGTACTTC
- | TRBJ2-2 | TRBV29-1 | - | CSVEVTGNTGELFF | TGCAGCGTTGAAGTTACCGGGAACACCGGGGAGCTGTTTTTT
once | TRBJ2-7 | TRBV9 | - | CASSVGAEVGREYEQYF | TGTGCCAGCAGCGTAGGGGCAGAAGTAGGCAGGGAATACGAGCAGTACTTC
- | TRBJ2-1 | TRBV20-1 | TRBD2 | CSARGASGTYNEQFF | TGCAGTGCTAGAGGGGCTAGCGGAACTTACAATGAGCAGTTCTTC
- | TRBJ2-1 | TRBV15 | - | CATSRGFADEQFF | TGTGCCACCAGCAGAGGGTTTGCCGATGAGCAGTTCTTC
- | TRBJ2-5 | TRBV30 | TRBD1 | CAWSVGTGERETQYF | TGTGCCTGGAGTGTCGGGACAGGGGAGAGAGAGACCCAGTACTTC
few | TRBJ2-5 | TRBV15 | TRBD1 | CATSRGTGGETQYF | TGTGCCACCAGCAGGGGGACAGGGGGCGAGACCCAGTACTTC
- | TRBJ1-4 | TRBV19 | - | CASSIRRAEKLFF | TGTGCCAGTAGTATACGTCGGGCGGAAAAACTGTTTTTT
once | TRBJ2-6 | TRBV9 | - | CASSAYSGANVLTF | TGTGCCAGCAGCGCCTACTCTGGGGCCAACGTCCTGACTTTC
- | TRBJ2-2 | TRBV7-7 | - | CASSFSPGGTGELFF | TGTGCTAGCAGCTTTTCGCCTGGAGGCACCGGGGAGCTGTTTTTT
many | TRBJ2-5 | TRBV9 | TRBD1 | CASSAGQRQETQYF | TGTGCCAGCAGCGCGGGACAGCGTCAAGAGACCCAGTACTTC
- | TRBJ1-4 | TRBV7-8 | - | CASSPGLRDTNEKLFF | TGTGCCAGCAGCCCGGGGCTCAGGGACACTAATGAAAAACTGTTTTTT
once | TRBJ2-6 | TRBV19 | - | CASTSSGANVLTF | TGTGCCAGTACTAGCTCTGGGGCCAACGTCCTGACTTTC
few | TRBJ1-6 | TRBV5-1 | - | CASSRDHPEPLHF | TGCGCCAGCAGCAGGGACCATCCAGAACCCCTCCACTTT
- | TRBJ2-3 | TRBV10-3 | TRBD2 | CAIRGLALDSTDTQYF | TGTGCCATCAGGGGACTAGCTCTAGATAGCACAGACACGCAGTATTTT
- | TRBJ2-7 | TRBV20-1 | - | CSARELGTTYEQYF | TGCAGTGCTAGAGAACTTGGGACCACCTACGAGCAGTACTTC
- | TRBJ1-1 | TRBV15 | - | CATSGDGAEAFF | TGTGCCACCAGCGGAGATGGGGCAGAAGCTTTCTTT
many | TRBJ2-7 | TRBV20-1 | - | CSARDNLRGPSYEQYF | TGCAGTGCTAGAGATAACTTACGGGGACCCTCCTACGAGCAGTACTTC